The entry below describes one TCR beta chain. The antigen is unknown. Libraries were made from RNA as TCR cDNA, using a modified protocol. Authors' methods: Per-library CDR3 reads ranged about 2.2 to 4 million; clonotypes, ~95,000 to ~550,000. TCRdb passed the 5' RACE reads through MiXCR, listing each CDR3 protein once. These V and J calls rely on TCRdb rather than the paper's analysis. Among about 370,000 distinct CDR3 sequences listed, 25% to 35% were seen once. The germline V gene has CDR1 SEHNR and CDR2 FQNEAQ (reference sequence). The trim removed 7 bases at V and 5 bases at J, leaving 18 bases unmatched. The CDR3 runs to 19 residues. The sample belongs to a study of identical twins' blood T cells. Broader study findings: Abundant TCRbeta CDR3s overlapped more between twins than with unrelated donors.

Donors were six healthy women in three monozygous twin pairs. The source material was PBMCs. V gene TRBV7-9 combines with J gene TRBJ1-6; 9 nucleotides match TRBD1. The clonotype was recovered from a woman aged 18-55 years in good health. CDR3 region: CASTYVGQGRIGHNSPLHF. The DNA of the CDR3 is TGTGCCAGCACCTACGTGGGACAGGGACGTATCGGTCATAATTCACCCCTCCACTTT. Looking up the rest from reference TRBV7-9 and TRBJ1-6 gives the full variable domain: DTGVSQNPRHKITKRGQNVTFRCDPISEHNRLYWYRQTLGQGPEFLTYFQNEAQLEKSRLLSDRFSAERPKGSFSTLEIQRTEQGDSAMYLCASTYVGQGRIGHNSPLHFGNGTRLTVT.